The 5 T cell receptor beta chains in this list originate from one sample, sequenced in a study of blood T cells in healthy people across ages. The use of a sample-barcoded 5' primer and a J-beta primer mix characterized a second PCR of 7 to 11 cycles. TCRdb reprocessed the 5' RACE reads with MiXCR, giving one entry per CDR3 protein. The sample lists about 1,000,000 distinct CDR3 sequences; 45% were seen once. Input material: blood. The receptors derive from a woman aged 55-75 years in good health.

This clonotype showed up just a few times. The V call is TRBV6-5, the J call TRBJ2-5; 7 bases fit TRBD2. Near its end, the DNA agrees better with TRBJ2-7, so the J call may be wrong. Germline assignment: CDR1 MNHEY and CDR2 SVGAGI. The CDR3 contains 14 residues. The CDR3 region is CASRDLAGVSEQYF. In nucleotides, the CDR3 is TGTGCCAGCAGAGACCTGGCGGGAGTAAGCGAGCAGTACTTC.

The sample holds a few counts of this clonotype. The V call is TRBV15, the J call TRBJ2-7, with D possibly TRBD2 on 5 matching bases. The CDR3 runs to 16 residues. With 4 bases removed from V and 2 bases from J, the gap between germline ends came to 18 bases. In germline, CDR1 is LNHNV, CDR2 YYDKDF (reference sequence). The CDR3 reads CATSTRQEQTTYEQYF. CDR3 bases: TGTGCCACCAGCACCCGACAAGAACAGACTACCTACGAGCAGTACTTC.

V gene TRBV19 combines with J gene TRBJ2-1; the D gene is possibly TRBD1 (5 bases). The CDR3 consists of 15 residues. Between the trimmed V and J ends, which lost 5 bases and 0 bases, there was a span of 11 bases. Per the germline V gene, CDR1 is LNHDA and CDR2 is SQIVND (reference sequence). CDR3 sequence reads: CASSLADNSYNEQFF. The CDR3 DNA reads TGTGCCAGTAGTCTGGCGGACAACTCCTACAATGAGCAGTTCTTC.

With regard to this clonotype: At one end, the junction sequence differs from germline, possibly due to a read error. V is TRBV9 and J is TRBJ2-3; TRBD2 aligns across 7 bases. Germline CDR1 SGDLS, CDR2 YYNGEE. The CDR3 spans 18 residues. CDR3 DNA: TGTGCCAGTAGCGTTCGCCCCTGGCGGGAGACGGGTACAGATACGCAGTATTTT. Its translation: CASSVRPWRETGTDTQYF.

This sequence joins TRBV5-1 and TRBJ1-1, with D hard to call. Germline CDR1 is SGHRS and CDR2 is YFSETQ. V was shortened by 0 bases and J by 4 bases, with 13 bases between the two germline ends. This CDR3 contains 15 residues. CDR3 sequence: CASSLEESGSTEAFF. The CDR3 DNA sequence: TGCGCCAGCAGCTTGGAAGAGTCGGGTAGCACTGAAGCTTTCTTT.